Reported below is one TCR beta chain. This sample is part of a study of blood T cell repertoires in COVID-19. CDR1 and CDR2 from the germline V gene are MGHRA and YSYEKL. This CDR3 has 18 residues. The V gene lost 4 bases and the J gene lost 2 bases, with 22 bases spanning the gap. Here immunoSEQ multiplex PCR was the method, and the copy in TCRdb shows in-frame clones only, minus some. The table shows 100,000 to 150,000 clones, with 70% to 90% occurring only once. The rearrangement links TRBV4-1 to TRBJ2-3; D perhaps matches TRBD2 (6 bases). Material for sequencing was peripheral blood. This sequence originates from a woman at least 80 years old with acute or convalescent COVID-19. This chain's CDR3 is CASSPLFPLSGSTDTQYF. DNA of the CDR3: TGCGCCAGCAGCCCCCTCTTCCCGCTTAGCGGCTCCACAGATACGCAGTATTTT.